The rows below give T cell receptor beta chains drawn from one sample of a study of CD8+ T cells in alopecia areata. Profiled with immunoSEQ multiplex PCR; TCRdb holds only in-frame clones, not every one. The table records under 200,000 clones, approximately 60% of them present only once. The specimen comprised CD4+ T cells sorted from blood, sampled at week 24, from a patient treated with tofacitinib. Receptors originate from a human donor with alopecia areata. Each CDR3 is given with its conserved first and last residue.

cdr3_aa v_call
CASSLGGSGANVLTF TRBV7-9
CAWSGDQPSNSPLHF TRBV30
CAWSRRLYEQFF TRBV30
CASSLAQSGTDEQFF TRBV5-1
CASSYRGGELFF TRBV6-5
CSADRDQETQYF TRBV29-1
CASSLGHLGEQYF TRBV27
CASSRPGVGSYNEQFF TRBV28
CASSLAGQGPYEQYF TRBV27
CAISDDRTIGYGYTF TRBV10-3
CASSRGQGAYEQYF TRBV5-8
CSVEVGSGNTIYF TRBV29-1